This TCR beta chain originates from a study of blood T cell repertoires in COVID-19. The overall study: The samples span acute and convalescent COVID-19 from the United States, Italy and Spain.

CDR1 and CDR2 (germline): ENHRY, SYGVKD. V was shortened by 5 bases and J by 1 base, with 11 bases between the two germline ends. The CDR3 covers 14 residues. In the source study's methods: From reference gene primer amplification, estimates of nucleated cell counts were derived. Repertoires were generated with immunoSEQ multiplex PCR, while TCRdb's copy carries only in-frame clones and drops some. Clone size and V and J calls were adopted from that table, with D and trimming inferred from the DNA. The sample lists around 72,000 clones; about 91% were seen once. The sample comprised peripheral blood. The source is a woman in her 70s with acute or convalescent COVID-19. The rearrangement links TRBV10-3 to TRBJ1-1; D is perhaps TRBD1 (6 bases). CDR3 DNA: TGTGCCATCAGTAGCGGGGGCCAGAACACTGAAGCTTTCTTT. This translates into CAISSGGQNTEAFF.